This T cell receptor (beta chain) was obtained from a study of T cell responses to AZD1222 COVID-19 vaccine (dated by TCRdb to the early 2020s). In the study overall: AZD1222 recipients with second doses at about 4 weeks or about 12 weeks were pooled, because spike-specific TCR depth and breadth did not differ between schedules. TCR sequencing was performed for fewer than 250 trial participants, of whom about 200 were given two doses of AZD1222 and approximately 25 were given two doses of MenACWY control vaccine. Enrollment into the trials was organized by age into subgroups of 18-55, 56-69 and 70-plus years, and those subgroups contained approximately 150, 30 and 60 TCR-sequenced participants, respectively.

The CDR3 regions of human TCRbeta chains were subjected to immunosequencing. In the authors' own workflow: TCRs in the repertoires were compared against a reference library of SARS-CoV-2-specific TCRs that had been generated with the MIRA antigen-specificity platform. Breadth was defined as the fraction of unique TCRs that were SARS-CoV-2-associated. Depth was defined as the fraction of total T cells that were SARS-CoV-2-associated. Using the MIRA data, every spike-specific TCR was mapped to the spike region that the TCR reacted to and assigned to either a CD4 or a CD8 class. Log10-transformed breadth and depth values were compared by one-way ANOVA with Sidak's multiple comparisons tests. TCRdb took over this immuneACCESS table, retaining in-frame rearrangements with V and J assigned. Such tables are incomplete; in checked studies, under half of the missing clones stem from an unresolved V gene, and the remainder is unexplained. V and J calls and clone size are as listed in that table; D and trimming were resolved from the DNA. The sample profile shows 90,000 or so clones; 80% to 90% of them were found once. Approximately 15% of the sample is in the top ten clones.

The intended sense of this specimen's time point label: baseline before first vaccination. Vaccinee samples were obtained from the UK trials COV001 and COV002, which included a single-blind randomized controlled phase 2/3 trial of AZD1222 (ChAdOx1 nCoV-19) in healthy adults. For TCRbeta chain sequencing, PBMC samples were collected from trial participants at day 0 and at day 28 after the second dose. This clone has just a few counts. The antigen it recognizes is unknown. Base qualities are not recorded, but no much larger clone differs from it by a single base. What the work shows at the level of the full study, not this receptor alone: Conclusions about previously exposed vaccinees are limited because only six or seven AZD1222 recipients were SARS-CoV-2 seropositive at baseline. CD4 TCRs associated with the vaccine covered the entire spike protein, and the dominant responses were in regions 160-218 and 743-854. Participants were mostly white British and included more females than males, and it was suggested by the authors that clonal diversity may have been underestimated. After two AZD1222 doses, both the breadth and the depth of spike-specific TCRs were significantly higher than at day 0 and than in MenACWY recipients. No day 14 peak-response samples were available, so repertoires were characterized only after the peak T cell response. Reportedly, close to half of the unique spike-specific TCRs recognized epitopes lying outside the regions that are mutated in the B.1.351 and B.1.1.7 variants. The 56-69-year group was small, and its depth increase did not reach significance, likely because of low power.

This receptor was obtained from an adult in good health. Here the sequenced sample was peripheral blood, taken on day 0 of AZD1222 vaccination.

The CDR3 protein sequence reads: CASSQDRGGPREQYF. The nucleotide sequence is given as TGCGCCAGCAGCCAAGATCGAGGGGGTCCCAGGGAGCAGTACTTC. This chain is built from TRBV4-1 and TRBJ2-7; TRBD1 is possibly the D segment (6 matching bases). The trim is 0 bases for V and 7 bases for J, with a gap of 16 bases between the germline ends. The germline V gene gives CDR1 as MGHRA and CDR2 as YSYEKL. The CDR3 sequence holds 15 residues, the cysteine and phenylalanine included. Only CDR3 DNA is held: 45 bases, read in frame from base 1.